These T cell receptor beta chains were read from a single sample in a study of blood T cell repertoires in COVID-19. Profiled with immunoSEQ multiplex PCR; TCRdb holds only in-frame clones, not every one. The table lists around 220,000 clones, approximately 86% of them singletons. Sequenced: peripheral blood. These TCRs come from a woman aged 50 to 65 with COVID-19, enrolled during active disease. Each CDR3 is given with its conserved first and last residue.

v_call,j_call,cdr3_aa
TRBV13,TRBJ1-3,CASAGDTGNTIYF
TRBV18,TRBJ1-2,CASSPIQGNYGYTF
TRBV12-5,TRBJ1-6,CASGLGATANSPLHF
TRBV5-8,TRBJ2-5,CASSLGMEYQETQYF
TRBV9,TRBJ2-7,CASSVGSGGEGEQYF
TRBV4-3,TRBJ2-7,CASSQGTSGGARYF
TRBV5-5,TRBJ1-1,CASSGTGNRNEAFF
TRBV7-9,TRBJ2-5,CASSSSRSFQETQYF
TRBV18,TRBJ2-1,CASSNRGAGYNEQFF
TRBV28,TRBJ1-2,CASSRGSATDGYTF
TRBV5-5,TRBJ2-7,CASSPPGGRPEQYF
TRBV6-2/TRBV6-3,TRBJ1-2,CASSYDRDYGYTF
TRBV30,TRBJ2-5,CAWSVRGLRGGAWETQYF
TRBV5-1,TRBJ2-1,CASSLGGQAHNEQFF
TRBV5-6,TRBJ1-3,CASSLGTGNSGNTIYF
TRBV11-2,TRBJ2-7,CASSSRGRGGEQYF
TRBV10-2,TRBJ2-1,CASSESGLAYNEQFF
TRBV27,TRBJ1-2,CASSLSSGTGFNYGYTF
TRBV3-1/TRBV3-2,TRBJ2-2,CASSRGLASLNTGELFF
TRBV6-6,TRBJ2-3,CASSYSLAGDSDTQYF
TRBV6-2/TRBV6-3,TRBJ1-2,CASSRTGNGYTF
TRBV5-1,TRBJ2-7,CASSLGGTGFDEQYF
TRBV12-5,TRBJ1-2,CASGFGQKDYGYTF
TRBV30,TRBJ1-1,CAWSVEGRWTEAFF
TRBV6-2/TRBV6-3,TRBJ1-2,CASSYNGRGDYGYTF
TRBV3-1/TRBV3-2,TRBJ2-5,CASSPNRWETQYF
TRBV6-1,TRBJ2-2,CASSVPGQGAKGTGELFF
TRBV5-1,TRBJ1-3,CASSLVGGSGNTIYF
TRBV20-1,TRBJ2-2,CSASNAASSHTGELFF
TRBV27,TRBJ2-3,CASSPRDRVTDTQYF
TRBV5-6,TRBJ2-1,CASSFSSGGYSYNEQFF
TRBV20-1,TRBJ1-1,CSASPMDRDDTEAFF